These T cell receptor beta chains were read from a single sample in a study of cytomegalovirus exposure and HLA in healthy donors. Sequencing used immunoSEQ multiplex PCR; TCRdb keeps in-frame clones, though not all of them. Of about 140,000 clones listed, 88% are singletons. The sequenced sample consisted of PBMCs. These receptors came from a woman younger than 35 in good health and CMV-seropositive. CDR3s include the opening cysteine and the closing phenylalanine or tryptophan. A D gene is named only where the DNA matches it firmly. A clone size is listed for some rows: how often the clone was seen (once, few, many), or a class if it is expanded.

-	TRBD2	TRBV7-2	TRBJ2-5	TGTGCCAGCAGCTACGTGACTAGCGGGGGGGAGACCCAGTACTTC	CASSYVTSGGETQYF
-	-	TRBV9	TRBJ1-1	TGTGCCAGCAGCGTAGGGGGCCTTTCGAACACTGAAGCTTTCTTT	CASSVGGLSNTEAFF
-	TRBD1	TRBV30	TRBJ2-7	TGTGCCTGGAGTACCCCGAGACAGGGATCCTACGAGCAGTACTTC	CAWSTPRQGSYEQYF
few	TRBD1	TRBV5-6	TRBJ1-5	TGTGCCAGCAGTTCTACGAGGGGGCTTAGCAATCAGCCCCAGCATTTT	CASSSTRGLSNQPQHF
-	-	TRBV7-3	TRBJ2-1	TGTGCCAGCAGCTTAACAGGGGGTGGCGCGGAGCAGTTCTTC	CASSLTGGGAEQFF
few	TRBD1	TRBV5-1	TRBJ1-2	TGCGCCAGCAGCGCGGGACAGGACTATGGCTACACCTTC	CASSAGQDYGYTF
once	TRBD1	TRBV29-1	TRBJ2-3	TGCAGCGTGCGGACAGGGCAGACTAGCACAGATACGCAGTATTTT	CSVRTGQTSTDTQYF
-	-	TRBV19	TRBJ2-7	TGTGCCAGTAGTTCCACTTGGGCTGTCGAGCAGTACTTC	CASSSTWAVEQYF
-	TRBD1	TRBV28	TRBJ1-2	TGTGCCAGCAGTTCACTCTCGGGACAGGGGTATGGCTACACCTTC	CASSSLSGQGYGYTF
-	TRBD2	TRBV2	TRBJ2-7	TGTGCCAGCAGTACCGGGACTAGGGTTCTCGAGCAGTACTTC	CASSTGTRVLEQYF
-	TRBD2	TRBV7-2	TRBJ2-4	TGTGCCAGCAGATCCCGGACTAGCGGCCAAGGGATTCAGTACTTC	CASRSRTSGQGIQYF
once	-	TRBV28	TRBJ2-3	TGTGCCAGCAGCATGCGTGGCGGGTCGAGCACAGATACGCAGTATTTT	CASSMRGGSSTDTQYF
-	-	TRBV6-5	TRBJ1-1	TGTGCCAGCAGAACTAGGGAGTTTAACGCTGAAGCTTTCTTT	CASRTREFNAEAFF
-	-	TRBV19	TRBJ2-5	TGTGCCAGTGGCAGGGGCGGCCAGGGGACCCAGTACTTC	CASGRGGQGTQYF
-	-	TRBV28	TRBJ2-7	TGTGCCAGCACCCGTGAGGGAACCTCCTACGAGCAGTACTTC	CASTREGTSYEQYF
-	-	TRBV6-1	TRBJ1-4	TGTGCCAGCACCAAACGGGACATACTTAATGAAAAACTGTTTTTT	CASTKRDILNEKLFF
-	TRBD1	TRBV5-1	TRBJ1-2	TGCGCCAGCAGCGCCCGGACAGGGGATTATTATGGCTACACCTTC	CASSARTGDYYGYTF
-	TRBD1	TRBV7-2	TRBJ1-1	TGTGCCAGCAGCTGGGACAGGGCCACTGAAGCTTTCTTT	CASSWDRATEAFF
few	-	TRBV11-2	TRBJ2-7	TGTGCCAGCAGTTCCCGACAGGACCTCTACGAGCAGTACTTC	CASSSRQDLYEQYF
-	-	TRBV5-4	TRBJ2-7	TGTGCCAGCGCAGGGGATCCAACCTACGAGCAGTACTTC	CASAGDPTYEQYF
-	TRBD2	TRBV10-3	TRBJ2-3	TGTGCCATCAGTCTCACTGCGGGGGGGGTTGATACGCAGTATTTT	CAISLTAGGVDTQYF
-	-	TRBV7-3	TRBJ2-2	TGTGCCAGCAGCTTAGTCGGTTCGAACACCGGGGAGCTGTTTTTT	CASSLVGSNTGELFF
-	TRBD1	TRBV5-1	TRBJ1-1	TGCGCCAGCAGCTTGGTGGACAGGGGGTACACTGAAGCTTTCTTT	CASSLVDRGYTEAFF
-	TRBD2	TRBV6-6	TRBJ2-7	TGTGCCAGCAGTTATGGGACTAGCGGCTACGAGCAGTACTTC	CASSYGTSGYEQYF
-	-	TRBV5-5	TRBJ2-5	TGTGCCAGCAGCTCCCCGTACCAAGAGACCCAGTACTTC	CASSSPYQETQYF
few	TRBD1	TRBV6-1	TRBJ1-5	TGTGCCAGCAGTGACCAGGGGGCGAGCAATCAGCCCCAGCATTTT	CASSDQGASNQPQHF
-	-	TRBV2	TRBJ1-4	TGTGCCAGCAGTGAGACCTTGGGCAGCTCTAATGAAAAACTGTTTTTT	CASSETLGSSNEKLFF